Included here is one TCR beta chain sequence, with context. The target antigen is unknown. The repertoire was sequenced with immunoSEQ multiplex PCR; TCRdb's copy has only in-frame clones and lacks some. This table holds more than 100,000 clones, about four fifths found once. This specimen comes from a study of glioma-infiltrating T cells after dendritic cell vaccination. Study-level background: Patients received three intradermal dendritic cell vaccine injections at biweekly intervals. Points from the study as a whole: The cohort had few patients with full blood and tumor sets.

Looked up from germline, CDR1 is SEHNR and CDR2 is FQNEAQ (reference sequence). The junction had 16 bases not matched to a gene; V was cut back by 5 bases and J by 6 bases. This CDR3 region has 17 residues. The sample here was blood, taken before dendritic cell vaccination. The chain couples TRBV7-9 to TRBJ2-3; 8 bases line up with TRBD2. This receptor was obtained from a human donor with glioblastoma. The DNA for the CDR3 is TGTGCCAGCAGCCAATTGGGCCAGCGGGGGCACCCGGATACGCAGTATTTT. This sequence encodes CASSQLGQRGHPDTQYF.